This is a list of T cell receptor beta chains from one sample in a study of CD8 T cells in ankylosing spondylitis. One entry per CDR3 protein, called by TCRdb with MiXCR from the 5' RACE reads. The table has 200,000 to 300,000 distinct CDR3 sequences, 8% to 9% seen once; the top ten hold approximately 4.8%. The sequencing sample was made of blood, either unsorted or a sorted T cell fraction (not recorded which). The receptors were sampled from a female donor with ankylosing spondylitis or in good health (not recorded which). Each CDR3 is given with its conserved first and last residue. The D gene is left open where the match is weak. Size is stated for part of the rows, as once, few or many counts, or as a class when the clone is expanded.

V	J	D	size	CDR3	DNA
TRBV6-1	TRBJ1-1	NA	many	CASRTGGVATEAFF	TGTGCCAGTAGAACAGGTGGCGTGGCCACTGAAGCTTTCTTT
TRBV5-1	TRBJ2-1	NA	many	CASRTTPGSSYNEQFF	TGCGCCAGCAGGACTACCCCGGGATCCTCCTACAATGAGCAGTTCTTC
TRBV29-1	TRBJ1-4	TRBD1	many	CSVDSGTGEEKLFF	TGCAGCGTTGATTCGGGGACAGGGGAGGAAAAACTGTTTTTT
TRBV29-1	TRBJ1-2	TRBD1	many	CSVTGTGFHGYTF	TGCAGCGTAACCGGGACAGGGTTCCATGGCTACACCTTC
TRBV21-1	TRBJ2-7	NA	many	CASSKLAGGYEQYF	TGTGCCAGCAGCAAACTAGCGGGAGGATACGAGCAGTACTTC
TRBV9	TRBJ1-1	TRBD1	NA	CASSRGPGTEAFF	TGTGCCAGCAGCAGGGGGCCCGGGACTGAAGCTTTCTTT
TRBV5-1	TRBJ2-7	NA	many	CASSLSILGSYEQYF	TGCGCCAGCAGCTTGTCGATTCTAGGATCCTACGAGCAGTACTTC
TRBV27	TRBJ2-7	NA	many	CASSAYFRAELSFAYEQYF	TGTGCCAGCAGTGCCTACTTCAGGGCGGAGTTAAGCTTTGCCTACGAGCAGTACTTC
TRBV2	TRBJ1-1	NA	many	CASSERMWANTEAFF	TGTGCCAGCAGTGAAAGGATGTGGGCGAACACTGAAGCTTTCTTT
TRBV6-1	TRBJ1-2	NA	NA	CASNRASGYTF	TGTGCCTCCAACAGGGCATCTGGCTACACCTTC
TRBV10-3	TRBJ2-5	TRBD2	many	CAIRGTGLAGVETQYF	TGTGCCATCAGAGGGACCGGACTAGCGGGAGTGGAGACCCAGTACTTC
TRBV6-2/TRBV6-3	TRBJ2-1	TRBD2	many	CASSFRGLAGDEQFF	TGTGCCAGCAGTTTCCGAGGACTAGCGGGAGATGAGCAGTTCTTC
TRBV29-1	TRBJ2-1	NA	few	CSVEVGDPSSYNEQFF	TGCAGCGTTGAAGTAGGTGACCCAAGCTCCTACAATGAGCAGTTCTTC
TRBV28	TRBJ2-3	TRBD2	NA	CASSLLPGLETDTQYF	TGTGCCAGCAGTCTTCTCCCGGGACTAGAAACAGATACGCAGTATTTT
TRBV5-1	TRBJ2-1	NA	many	CASSLEVGRYNEQFF	TGCGCCAGCAGCTTGGAAGTAGGACGGTACAATGAGCAGTTCTTC
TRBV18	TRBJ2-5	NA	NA	CVSSPRQETQYF	TGTGTCAGCTCACCGCGCCAAGAGACCCAGTACTTC
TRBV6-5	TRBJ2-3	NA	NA	CASSRQEAADTQYF	TGTGCCAGCAGTCGCCAGGAGGCGGCAGATACGCAGTATTTT
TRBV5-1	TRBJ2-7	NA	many	CASSPAGGTYEQYF	TGCGCCAGCAGCCCAGCCGGGGGAACCTACGAGCAGTACTTC
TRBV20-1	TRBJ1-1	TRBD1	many	CSAGQGNTEAFF	TGCAGTGCCGGACAGGGAAACACTGAAGCTTTCTTT
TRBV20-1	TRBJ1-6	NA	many	CSARNSGVEGHLHF	TGCAGTGCTAGAAACTCGGGGGTTGAAGGGCACCTCCACTTT